The T cell receptor (beta chain) under discussion was sequenced for a study of vaccination effects on CD4 cells after COVID-19. V shed 2 bases and J 5 bases; nucleotides not matched to a gene: 10. The length of the CDR3 is 18 residues. CDR1 is SGHAT and CDR2 is FQNNGV in the germline V gene. As for this clone: Its antigen is unknown.

Findings and caveats of the study: Marked clonal contraction of infection- and vaccine-induced clones was seen late after vaccination.

Antigen-specific CD4+ T cells were expanded (with viral peptide pools) by the ViraFEST assay ahead of sequencing. Between days 9 and 11 of culture, CD4+ T cells were separated out. Negative nucleocapsid antibody tests before and after vaccination confirmed no previous SARS-CoV-2 infection. Every well got a few million PBMC, which were grown with 10 IU/ml IL-2 and about 10 ug/ml peptides. Sequencing used immunoSEQ multiplex PCR; TCRdb keeps in-frame clones, though not all of them. The table lists tens of thousands of clones, around 77% of them singletons, with around 2.7% in the top ten. This specimen consisted of CD4+ T cells from PBMCs cultured with HCoV-NL63 spike peptides, obtained before COVID-19 vaccination. The chain couples TRBV11-2 to TRBJ2-2, with 11 positions matching TRBD1. This receptor was identified in a human donor who received a COVID-19 vaccine. The DNA of the CDR3 is TGTGCCAGCAGCTTACGCCCTCGAGGACAGGGGGCGACCGGGGAGCTGTTTTTT. This gives the protein CASSLRPRGQGATGELFF. Variable domain in full (rest from reference TRBV11-2 and TRBJ2-2): EAGVAQSPRYKIIEKRQSVAFWCNPISGHATLYWYQQILGQGPKLLIQFQNNGVVDDSQLPKDRFSAERLKGVDSTLKIQPAKLEDSAVYLCASSLRPRGQGATGELFFGEGSRLTVL.